The T cell receptor (beta chain) under discussion was sequenced for a study of OX40 agonist ivuxolimab in advanced cancers. Across the study: As their treatment, patients were administered ivuxolimab, an agonistic anti-OX40 (CD134) antibody. The dose-escalation cohort was about 87% male, with a mean age of around 60 years, ranging roughly 20 to 90. Whole-study findings and limits: Both blood CD4+ and CD8+ T cells showed clonal growth by week 6 at 0.1 to 3.0 mg/kg. In CD8+ T cells, expanded clones were on average more numerous than in CD4+.

V shed 5 bases and J shed 5 bases, with 10 bases lying between them. Germline V gene sequence: CDR1 MNHEY, CDR2 SMNVEV (reference sequence). This CDR3 has 13 amino acids. The sample holds one count of this clone. Its antigen is unknown. Sequenced by immunoSEQ multiplex PCR; TCRdb stores in-frame clones only, minus some. The sample shows about 36,000 clones, about 70% of them seen only once. The clonotype was recovered from an adult with an advanced solid tumor such as melanoma, head and neck, liver or kidney cancer. The chain employs TRBV27 and TRBJ2-1, with D perhaps matching TRBD1 (6 bases). The sequencing here drew on CD4+ or CD8+ T cells sorted from blood, taken in a trial of the OX40 agonist ivuxolimab. CDR3 amino acids: CASSMGHNNEQFF. In nucleotides, the CDR3 is TGTGCCAGCAGTATGGGACACAACAATGAGCAGTTCTTC.